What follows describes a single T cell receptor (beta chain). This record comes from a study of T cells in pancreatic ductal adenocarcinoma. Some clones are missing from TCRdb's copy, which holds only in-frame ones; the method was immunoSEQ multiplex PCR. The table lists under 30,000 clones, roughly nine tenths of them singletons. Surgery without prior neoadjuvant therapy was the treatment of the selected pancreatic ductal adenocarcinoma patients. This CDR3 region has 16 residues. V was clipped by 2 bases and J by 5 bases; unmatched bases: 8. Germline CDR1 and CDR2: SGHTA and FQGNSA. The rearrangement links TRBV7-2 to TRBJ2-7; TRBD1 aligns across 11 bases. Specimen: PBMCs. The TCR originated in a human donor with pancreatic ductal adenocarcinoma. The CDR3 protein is CASSLWDRGNPHEQYF. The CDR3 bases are TGTGCCAGCAGCTTATGGGACAGGGGGAATCCCCACGAGCAGTACTTC.